The clone carrying this T cell receptor beta chain has only a few counts. The antigen is unknown. The sample comes from a study of post-analysis software for immune sequencing data. V dropped 4 bases and J dropped 14; count of bases not matched to a gene: 4. Per the germline V gene, CDR1 is SGHTS and CDR2 is YDEGEE. This CDR3 spans 12 amino acids. Regarding the study as a whole: Compared with controls, patients had more of roughly five TRBV segments, including TRBV5-6, TRBV5-1 and TRBV20-1.

Carried by the TCR beta cDNA libraries were unique molecular identifiers. The authors obtained roughly 0.5 million cDNA molecules from around 1 to 9.1 million T cells. Using its own MiXCR run on the PCR reads, TCRdb lists one record per CDR3 protein. Of 700,000 to 800,000 distinct CDR3 sequences listed, around 27% are singletons. The TCR sequence derives from a girl between 10 and 17 years old with multiple sclerosis. V usage is TRBV5-8 and J usage is TRBJ2-1; 12 bases map to TRBD1. Sequencing used blood. The CDR3 is CASSLGTGGEFF. The CDR3 region has the DNA TGTGCCAGCAGCCTGGGGACAGGGGGCGAGTTCTTC.